Described below is a single TCR beta chain sequence and its context. Its antigen is still unknown. This sample was included in a study of T-cell memory formation after mild COVID-19. Study-level information: TCR clusters largely stayed donor specific.

Trimming took off 5 bases at V and 5 bases at J, with 15 bases between the two ends. This CDR3 is built from 14 residues. Germline CDR1 reads SGHTA; CDR2 reads FQGNSA. 5'RACE primed at constant segments yielded TCR alpha and TCR beta cDNA libraries bearing sample barcodes and UMIs. In TCRdb, the 5' RACE reads were re-called with MiXCR into one record per CDR3 protein. The sample shows approximately 290,000 distinct CDR3 sequences, 7% to 10% of them seen only once. Overall study results and limits: Later expanders leaned CD4+, whereas day 15 to 85 contracting clones were balanced CD4/CD8. Cross-reactive memory apparently joined, as some responding clones appeared in pre-infection memory.

This TCR was sampled from a man between 18 and 35 years old who had mild COVID-19 (a few samples of this study predate the infection). Cell type and time point are not known. V usage is TRBV7-2 and J usage is TRBJ1-2, with D perhaps matching TRBD1 (5 bases). What was sequenced was PBMCs or a T cell subset sorted from them (not recorded which). CDR3 nucleotides: TGTGCCAGCAGCCCATACACCAGGACATATGGCTACACCTTC. Translating gives CASSPYTRTYGYTF.